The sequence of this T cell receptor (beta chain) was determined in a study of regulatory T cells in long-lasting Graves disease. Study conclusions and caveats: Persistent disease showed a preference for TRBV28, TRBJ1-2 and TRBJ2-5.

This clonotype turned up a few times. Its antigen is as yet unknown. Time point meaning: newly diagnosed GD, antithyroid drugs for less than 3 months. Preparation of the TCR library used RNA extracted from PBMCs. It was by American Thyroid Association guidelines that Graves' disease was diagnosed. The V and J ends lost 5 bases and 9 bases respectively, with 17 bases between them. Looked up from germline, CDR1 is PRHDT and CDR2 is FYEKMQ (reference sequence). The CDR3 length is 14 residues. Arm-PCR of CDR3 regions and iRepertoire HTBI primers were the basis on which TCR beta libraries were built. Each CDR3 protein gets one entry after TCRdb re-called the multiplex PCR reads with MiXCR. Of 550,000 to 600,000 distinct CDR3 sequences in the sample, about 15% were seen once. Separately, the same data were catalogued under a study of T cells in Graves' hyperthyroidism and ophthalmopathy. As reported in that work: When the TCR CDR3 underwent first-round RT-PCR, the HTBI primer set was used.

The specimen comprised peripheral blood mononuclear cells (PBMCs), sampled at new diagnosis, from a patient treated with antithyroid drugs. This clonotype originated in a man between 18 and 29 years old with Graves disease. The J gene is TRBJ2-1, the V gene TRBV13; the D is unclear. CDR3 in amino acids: CASSPRAHSGEQFF. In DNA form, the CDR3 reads TGTGCCAGCAGCCCCCGGGCCCATTCGGGTGAGCAGTTCTTC.